One and the same sample provided the 27 T cell receptor beta chains below, sequenced in a study of post-analysis software for immune sequencing data. For these receptors, no antigen is known. Notes on the study in general: Controls showed lower frequencies than patients for five TRBV segments, and TRBV5-6, TRBV5-1 and TRBV20-1 were among these.

Tagging with unique molecular identifiers was a feature of the TCR beta cDNA libraries. MiXCR was run by TCRdb on the PCR reads, yielding one entry per CDR3 protein. The sample carries some 700,000 distinct CDR3 sequences, about 60% recorded once. Input material: blood. These receptors all stem from a girl under 10 years old with multiple sclerosis.

This clonotype was seen just once. The V call is TRBV4-1, the J call TRBJ1-1; possibly TRBD1 for D (5 bases). This CDR3 spans 16 amino acids. V was trimmed by 0 bases and J by 6 bases, leaving 17 bases between them. Germline V gene data show CDR1 as MGHRA and CDR2 as YSYEKL. The CDR3 loop reads CASSQDPGGVNAEAFF. The CDR3 coding sequence is TGCGCCAGCAGCCAAGATCCGGGAGGGGTGAATGCTGAAGCTTTCTTT.

This clonotype came up many times. This rearrangement joins TRBV5-1 to TRBJ2-7; TRBD2 is a possible D gene (6 bases). The length of the CDR3 is 14 residues. Germline CDR1 SGHRS, CDR2 YFSETQ. Between the trimmed V and J ends, which lost 0 bases and 1 base, there was a span of 8 bases. CDR3: CASSLGGASYEQYF. In DNA, the CDR3 is TGCGCCAGCAGCTTGGGCGGGGCTTCCTACGAGCAGTACTTC.

V usage is TRBV7-9 and J usage is TRBJ2-2; D may be TRBD1 (5 bases). V was trimmed by 1 base and J by 1 base, leaving 10 bases between them. The CDR3 has 16 residues. Germline CDR1 is SEHNR and CDR2 is FQNEAQ (reference sequence). The CDR3 sequence is CASSLESGRNTGELFF. The CDR3 coding sequence is TGTGCCAGCAGCTTAGAGTCAGGGCGGAACACCGGGGAGCTGTTTTTT. Full variable domain (outside the CDR3, taken from reference TRBV7-9 and TRBJ2-2): DTGVSQNPRHKITKRGQNVTFRCDPISEHNRLYWYRQTLGQGPEFLTYFQNEAQLEKSRLLSDRFSAERPKGSFSTLEIQRTEQGDSAMYLCASSLESGRNTGELFFGEGSRLTVL.

J is TRBJ2-1 and V is TRBV11-2; perhaps D is TRBD1 or TRBD2 (6 bases each). With 6 bases removed from V and 3 bases from J, the gap between germline ends came to 21 bases. This CDR3 is built from 17 residues. The germline gives CDR1 SGHAT, CDR2 FQNNGV. The CDR3 protein is CASRRFGGGAFYNEQFF. CDR3 sequence (DNA): TGTGCCAGCAGACGGTTCGGGGGCGGGGCCTTCTACAATGAGCAGTTCTTC.

The V and J genes are TRBV12-3 or TRBV12-4 and TRBJ2-3; TRBD2 agrees at 9 bases. V shed 3 bases and J 5 bases; nucleotides not matched to a gene: 9. The CDR3 consists of 16 residues. This CDR3 reads CASSFNRGGDLDTQYF. CDR3 sequence (DNA): TGTGCCAGCAGTTTCAACCGCGGGGGGGACTTAGATACGCAGTATTTT.

The chain combines TRBV29-1 with TRBJ2-1, with unresolved D. The V and J ends lost 2 bases and 2 bases respectively, with 10 bases between them. Germline V CDR1 and CDR2: SQVTM, ANQGSEA. The CDR3 has 14 amino acids. CDR3 nucleotides: TGCAGCGTTGAAAGGCAGGCAACCTACAATGAGCAGTTCTTC. This sequence encodes CSVERQATYNEQFF.

V gene TRBV10-3 combines with J gene TRBJ2-7; D gene ambiguous. Germline CDR1 is ENHRY and CDR2 is SYGVKD. V lost 8 bases to trimming and J lost 2 bases, with 13 bases between them. The CDR3 has 13 amino acids. CDR3 DNA sequence: TGTGCCATCGGAGCTCAGGTAACCTACGAGCAGTACTTC. Translating it yields CAIGAQVTYEQYF.

The chain uses TRBV5-1 and TRBJ2-7, with 8 bases fitting TRBD2. Per the germline V gene, CDR1 is SGHRS and CDR2 is YFSETQ. Unmatched junction bases numbered 7, after V lost 1 base and J lost 4 bases. The CDR3 totals 15 residues. The CDR3 sequence is CASSLTSGNGYEQYF. In DNA form, the CDR3 reads TGCGCCAGCAGCTTGACTAGCGGAAACGGGTACGAGCAGTACTTC.

The chain employs TRBV5-1 and TRBJ1-2, with D unresolved. Germline CDR1 is SGHRS and CDR2 is YFSETQ. The V gene lost 1 base and the J gene lost 6 bases, with 10 bases spanning the gap. The CDR3 length is 13 residues. The CDR3 nucleotides read TGCGCCAGCAGCTTGACCGTAAGGGATGGCTACACCTTC. Translating it yields CASSLTVRDGYTF. The full variable domain, in which reference TRBV5-1 and TRBJ1-2 provide the parts outside the CDR3, is KAGVTQTPRYLIKTRGQQVTLSCSPISGHRSVSWYQQTPGQGLQFLFEYFSETQRNKGNFPGRFSGRQFSNSRSEMNVSTLELGDSALYLCASSLTVRDGYTFGSGTRLTVV.

A few counts support this clonotype. The rearrangement joins TRBV29-1 to TRBJ2-1; D unclear. Germline V gene sequence: CDR1 SQVTM, CDR2 ANQGSEA. V was pared by 5 bases and J by 7 bases, with 15 bases between. The CDR3 totals 13 residues. CDR3 residues: CSVLANVGNEQFF. The CDR3 bases are TGCAGCGTTTTGGCTAATGTGGGTAATGAGCAGTTCTTC.

In its sample, this clonotype was seen once. V and J are TRBV7-2 and TRBJ2-6; D might be TRBD1 or TRBD2, each matching 6 bases. Trimming removed 8 bases from V and 4 bases from J, with 18 bases in between. The length of the CDR3 is 16 residues. Germline CDR1 reads SGHTA; CDR2 reads FQGNSA. The CDR3 bases are TGTGCCAGCGCCGGGGGCCCCGACGTGGGGGCCAACGTCCTGACTTTC. Translating gives CASAGGPDVGANVLTF.

This clonotype was found a few times. V is TRBV11-2 and J is TRBJ2-5; 7 nucleotides align to TRBD1. The DNA end is a closer match to TRBJ2-7, so the J assignment may be wrong. The CDR3 has 17 residues. Looked up from germline, CDR1 is SGHAT and CDR2 is FQNNGV. The CDR3 sequence is CASSLDVLDRWSHEQYF. The CDR3 DNA follows: TGTGCCAGCAGCTTAGACGTCCTGGACAGGTGGTCCCACGAGCAGTACTTC.

V gene TRBV5-1 combines with J gene TRBJ2-1, with TRBD2 matching 12 bases. CDR3 length equals 16 residues. The V gene's germline CDR1 is SGHRS and CDR2 YFSETQ. With 4 bases clipped from V and 5 bases from J, the junction kept 7 bases outside the gene matches. In DNA, the CDR3 is TGCGCCAGCAGCCTTACTAGCGGGGGGTTCGACAATGAGCAGTTCTTC. Residues: CASSLTSGGFDNEQFF.

The CDR3 DNA reads TGCGCCAGCAGGGATATCCTTGGGGCAGGGGGTACCTTCCCGACCTCCTACAATGAGCAGTTCTTC. Translating gives CASRDILGAGGTFPTSYNEQFF. The V gene is TRBV4-1, the J gene TRBJ2-1; 7 bases match TRBD1. The germline gives CDR1 MGHRA, CDR2 YSYEKL. Trimming removed 6 bases from V and 0 bases from J; junction bases left unmatched: 26. The CDR3 sequence is 22 residues long.

The chain carries TRBV4-1 and TRBJ2-7; maybe TRBD2 (7 bases). The CDR3 extends over 15 amino acids. Germline loops: CDR1 MGHRA, CDR2 YSYEKL. Between the trimmed V and J ends, which lost 1 base and 2 bases, there was a span of 12 bases. CDR3 DNA sequence: TGCGCCAGCAGCCAAGTTGGCGGGGGCCCCTACGAGCAGTACTTC. It yields the protein CASSQVGGGPYEQYF.

The gene calls are TRBV3-1 and TRBJ2-1; maybe TRBD1 (6 bases). The CDR3 is made up of 12 amino acids. Germline CDR1 is LGHDT and CDR2 is YNNKEL (reference sequence). The V and J ends lost 1 base and 15 bases respectively, with 13 bases between them. CDR3 amino acids: CASSQGGHLLFF. The CDR3 region has the DNA TGTGCCAGCAGCCAAGGGGGGCATCTCTTGTTCTTC.

The chain has TRBV20-1 and TRBJ2-1; TRBD2 might be the D (6 bases). The tail of the sequence fits TRBJ2-7 better, so the J call may be wrong. The CDR3 covers 14 residues. Per germline, CDR1 DFQATT and CDR2 SNEGSKA (reference sequence). The CDR3, as DNA: TGCAGTGCTAGCGGGAGCGCCCTCTACAATGAGCAGTACTTC. It is translated as CSASGSALYNEQYF.

The chain uses TRBV10-2 and TRBJ2-3; D may be TRBD2 (7 bases). Trimming shortened V by 4 bases and J by 4 bases, and 12 bases separated the two germline ends. Germline V CDR1 and CDR2: WSHSY, SAAADI. The CDR3 contains 14 residues. The CDR3 protein is CASSVRGPADTQYF. The CDR3 region has the DNA TGCGCCAGCAGTGTGCGGGGGCCAGCAGATACGCAGTATTTT.

The CDR3 DNA reads TGTGCCAGCAGTGAAGACGGCAGCACAGATACGCAGTATTTT. It codes for CASSEDGSTDTQYF. The chain links TRBV2 to TRBJ2-3; no clear D. Germline loops: CDR1 SNHLY, CDR2 FYNNEI. The CDR3 loop spans 14 amino acids. V was clipped by 1 base and J by 0 bases, with 5 bases between them.

The genes are TRBV29-1 and TRBJ2-4; 9 nucleotides line up with TRBD1. The CDR3 runs 13 residues. Germline CDR1 and CDR2: SQVTM and ANQGSEA. Trimming at V came to 4 bases and at J to 4 bases, leaving 2 bases not matched to a gene. The CDR3 sequence: CSVGDRAKNIQYF. The CDR3 coding sequence is TGCAGCGTTGGGGACAGGGCTAAAAACATTCAGTACTTC.

The rearrangement links TRBV29-1 to TRBJ1-1, with D perhaps matching TRBD1 (6 bases). Between the trimmed V and J ends, which lost 0 bases and 5 bases, there was a span of 13 bases. Looked up from germline, CDR1 is SQVTM and CDR2 is ANQGSEA. This CDR3 comprises 14 residues. CDR3 bases: TGCAGCGTTGAAGACAGGGGAGGGGGTACTGAAGCTTTCTTT. Its protein product is CSVEDRGGGTEAFF. Full variable domain (rest looked up from reference TRBV29-1 and TRBJ1-1): SAVISQKPSRDICQRGTSLTIQCQVDSQVTMMFWYRQQPGQSLTLIATANQGSEATYESGFVIDKFPISRPNLTFSTLTVSNMSPEDSSIYLCSVEDRGGGTEAFFGQGTRLTVV.

Notes on this clonotype: Compared with germline, one end of the junction differs, possibly owing to a read error. This rearrangement joins TRBV7-2 to TRBJ1-1, with 7 nucleotides matching TRBD1. The germline gives CDR1 SGHTA, CDR2 FQGNSA. The CDR3 covers 13 residues. The CDR3 region is CAGSRDRNTEAFF. The DNA of the CDR3 is TGTGCCGGCAGCCGGGACAGGAACACTGAAGCTTTCTTT.

The V and J genes are TRBV5-1 and TRBJ1-1; 7 bases map to TRBD1. This CDR3 is 15 amino acids long. The germline V gene has CDR1 SGHRS and CDR2 YFSETQ. After removal of 3 bases from V and 2 bases from J, the junction contained 7 bases not matched to a gene. CDR3 in amino acids: CASSSRDRLNTEAFF. The CDR3, as DNA: TGCGCCAGCAGCTCCCGGGACAGACTTAACACTGAAGCTTTCTTT.

The chain recombines TRBV29-1 with TRBJ1-2; D gene ambiguous. Trimming pared 1 base from V and 4 bases from J, leaving 16 bases between. The CDR3 sequence is 15 residues long. The germline CDR1 and CDR2 sequences are SQVTM and ANQGSEA. The CDR3 sequence: CSVEAGPRGIYGYTF. The CDR3 DNA reads as TGCAGCGTTGAAGCGGGCCCCCGGGGAATCTATGGCTACACCTTC.

J is TRBJ1-1 and V is TRBV4-3; no definite D call. The V and J ends lost 2 bases and 5 bases respectively, with 9 bases between them. The CDR3 totals 13 residues. Germline V gene data show CDR1 as LGHNA and CDR2 as YSLEER. CDR3 in DNA: TGCGCCAGCAGCCAAACTTACCAAACTGAAGCTTTCTTT. Protein product: CASSQTYQTEAFF.

The rearrangement uses TRBV12-5 and TRBJ1-6, with D unresolved. This CDR3 is 12 amino acids long. V lost 1 base to trimming and J lost 7 bases, with 2 bases between them. CDR1 LGHNT and CDR2 FRNRAP come from the germline V gene. The CDR3 bases are TGTGCTAGTGGTTTGGCGAATTCACCCCTCCACTTT. Encoded protein: CASGLANSPLHF.

J is TRBJ2-1 and V is TRBV9; TRBD1 might be the D (6 bases). Trimming took off 1 base at V and 5 bases at J, with 10 bases between the two ends. Per germline, CDR1 SGDLS and CDR2 YYNGEE. This CDR3 spans 14 amino acids. The CDR3 sequence is CASSVTDRNNEQFF. CDR3 nucleotide sequence: TGTGCCAGCAGCGTAACCGACAGGAACAATGAGCAGTTCTTC.